The 19 T cell receptor beta chains below come from one sample, sequenced in a study of post-analysis software for immune sequencing data. Unique-molecular-identifier-tagged TCR beta cDNA libraries were used. TCRdb reprocessed the PCR reads with MiXCR, giving one entry per CDR3 protein. In the table there are 350,000 to 500,000 distinct CDR3 sequences, less than 40% of which are singletons. Findings and limits, study-wide: Comparison of patients with controls showed about 5 TRBV segments more frequent in patients, TRBV5-6, TRBV5-1 and TRBV20-1 among them.

These receptors lack a known antigen. Specimen: blood. The receptors stem from a girl aged 2-10 years with multiple sclerosis.

V and J are TRBV6-4 and TRBJ2-2; maybe TRBD1 (6 bases). V was cut by 4 bases and J by 4 bases, with 7 bases left in between. Germline V gene data show CDR1 as MRHNA and CDR2 as SNTAGT. The CDR3 totals 13 residues. CDR3 coding DNA: TGTGCCAGCAGTGGACAGGCCACCGGGGAGCTGTTTTTT. Its translation is CASSGQATGELFF.

This clonotype was seen only a few times. The V gene is TRBV7-9, the J gene TRBJ2-1, with TRBD2 identical over 8 bases. J gave up 8 bases and V 11 bases, and 14 bases lay outside the gene matches. Germline V gives CDR1 SEHNR, CDR2 FQNEAQ (reference sequence). This CDR3 region has 14 residues. CDR3 DNA: TGTGCCGGCATGGCTAGCGGGCATTTAGATGAGCAGTTCTTC. Translated: CAGMASGHLDEQFF.

This clonotype was seen a handful of times. The chain recombines TRBV5-1 with TRBJ2-7, with 7 bases matching TRBD2. V trimming: 0 bases; J trimming: 10 bases; junction bases outside the gene matches: 16. The CDR3 has 16 amino acids. Germline CDR1 and CDR2: SGHRS and YFSETQ. DNA of the CDR3: TGCGCCAGCAGCTTGGCCGCGTCGACCGACCGGGGGGACCAGTACTTC. Protein: CASSLAASTDRGDQYF.

This clonotype has just one count. The V call is TRBV11-2, the J call TRBJ2-5; 10 positions match TRBD2. Germline CDR1 reads SGHAT; CDR2 reads FQNNGV. With V trimmed by 5 bases and J by 2 bases, 5 bases remained unmatched. CDR3 length: 15 residues. The CDR3 sequence is CASSVVAGGQETQYF. The DNA of the CDR3 is TGTGCCAGCAGCGTCGTAGCGGGGGGACAAGAGACCCAGTACTTC.

This clonotype has ten or more counts. The gene calls are TRBV15 and TRBJ1-1, with unresolved D. Germline V gene data show CDR1 as LNHNV and CDR2 as YYDKDF (reference sequence). The CDR3 extends over 13 amino acids. Trimming shortened V by 0 bases and J by 2 bases, and 4 bases separated the two germline ends. The CDR3 region is CATSRDSNTEAFF. As DNA, the CDR3 is TGTGCCACCAGCAGAGATTCAAACACTGAAGCTTTCTTT.

The chain is built from TRBV29-1 and TRBJ2-7; TRBD1 aligns across 7 bases. Germline V lookup: CDR1 SQVTM, CDR2 ANQGSEA. The CDR3 consists of 19 residues. The V segment lost 2 bases and the J segment 0 bases; nucleotides outside the gene matches: 19. CDR3 amino acids: CSVESVSGQRDSFSYEQYF. As DNA, the CDR3 is TGCAGCGTTGAATCAGTTTCGGGGCAAAGGGACAGTTTCTCCTACGAGCAGTACTTC.

This clonotype occurred a few times. The chain carries TRBV20-1 and TRBJ2-7; D gene uncertain. CDR3 length equals 12 residues. The germline V gene has CDR1 DFQATT and CDR2 SNEGSKA (reference sequence). The CDR3 spells CSALADSYEQYF. CDR3 coding DNA: TGCAGCGCTCTGGCGGATTCCTACGAGCAGTACTTC.

This clonotype occurred once. Here the CDR3 DNA reads TGCAGCGTTGCTTCGGGGACAGACCAGCCCCAGCATTTT. Amino acid sequence: CSVASGTDQPQHF. The V call is TRBV29-1, the J call TRBJ1-5; TRBD1 matches at 7 bases. Germline V gene sequence: CDR1 SQVTM, CDR2 ANQGSEA. V was clipped by 4 bases and J by 7 bases; unmatched bases: 7. CDR3 length equals 13 residues.

The chain has TRBV6-4 and TRBJ2-1; 10 positions agree with TRBD2. Trimming took 4 bases from V and 6 from J; bases not matched to a gene: 6. CDR3 size: 15 residues. Germline CDR1 MRHNA, CDR2 SNTAGT. CDR3 bases: TGTGCCAGCAGTGTTCTAGCGGGAGTGGGCAATGAGCAGTTCTTC. Protein product: CASSVLAGVGNEQFF.

The chain joins TRBV14 to TRBJ2-7, with 9 bases fitting TRBD1. The junction had 14 bases not matched to a gene; V was cut back by 1 base and J by 4 bases. In germline, CDR1 is SGHDN, CDR2 FVKESK. The CDR3 runs 18 residues. Here the CDR3 reads CASSQVGPVGDREYEQYF. The CDR3 region has the DNA TGTGCCAGCAGCCAAGTAGGTCCCGTGGGGGACAGGGAATACGAGCAGTACTTC.

The chain recombines TRBV20-1 with TRBJ2-1, with TRBD2 as a possible D gene (5 bases). V gave up 6 bases and J gave up 7 bases, with 22 bases separating them. Germline lookup yields CDR1 DFQATT and CDR2 SNEGSKA (reference sequence). CDR3 length: 15 amino acids. CDR3: CSARKAGGVGNEQFF. DNA of the CDR3: TGCAGTGCCAGAAAGGCAGGAGGAGTTGGGAATGAGCAGTTCTTC.

CDR3 nucleotide sequence: TGTGCCAGCAGTAAGTCCGGGACGAATGGCTACACCTTC. Translation: CASSKSGTNGYTF. The V call is TRBV2, the J call TRBJ1-2, with D perhaps matching TRBD1 (5 bases). CDR3 length: 13 amino acids. The V end lost 5 bases, the J end lost 6 bases, and 13 bases lay between the germline ends. Looked up from germline, CDR1 is SNHLY and CDR2 is FYNNEI.

This chain uses TRBV3-1 with TRBJ1-2; the D gene is possibly TRBD1 (5 bases). Germline CDR1 reads LGHDT; CDR2 reads YNNKEL (reference sequence). This CDR3 comprises 15 residues. Trimming left V 1 base short and J 2 bases short, with 11 bases between. DNA of the CDR3: TGTGCCAGCAGCCAAGGTAGGCGACAGAACTATGGCTACACCTTC. Translated: CASSQGRRQNYGYTF.

This clonotype came up a few times. J is TRBJ2-1 and V is TRBV18; 9 bases align to TRBD1. Germline trimming cut 5 bases from V and 7 bases from J; bases unmatched to any gene: 9. The CDR3 is 15 residues long. Germline lookup yields CDR1 KGHSH and CDR2 LQKENI. CDR3: CASSFPGQGNNEQFF. The CDR3 DNA is TGTGCCAGCTCATTTCCGGGACAGGGTAATAATGAGCAGTTCTTC.

The genes are TRBV7-7 and TRBJ2-1; 10 bases fit TRBD2. Germline assignment: CDR1 SSHAT and CDR2 FNYEAQ (reference sequence). With V trimmed by 1 base and J by 1 base, 7 bases remained unmatched. This CDR3 is 18 amino acids long. The CDR3 DNA reads TGTGCCAGCAGCTTAGGAGCGGGGGGGCTCCTATCCTACAATGAGCAGTTCTTC. The encoded protein is CASSLGAGGLLSYNEQFF.

CDR3 loop: CASSFGGGGSQPQHF. CDR3 in DNA: TGTGCCAGCAGTTTTGGCGGGGGAGGAAGTCAGCCCCAGCATTTT. J is TRBJ1-5 and V is TRBV12-3 or TRBV12-4; D possibly corresponds to TRBD1 (5 bases). Trimming stripped 3 bases from V and 6 bases from J, with 15 bases between. The CDR3 extends over 15 amino acids.

About this clonotype: Being one base from a much bigger clone, this may be a read error. The chain links TRBV13 to TRBJ2-7; D is uncertain. The DNA end is a closer match to TRBJ2-5, so the J assignment may be wrong. Germline CDR1 PRHDT, CDR2 FYEKMQ (reference sequence). This CDR3 is built from 14 residues. The CDR3 nucleotides read TGTGCCAGCGGCTTAAACGGGTTAGAGGAGACCCAGTACTTC. Translation: CASGLNGLEETQYF.

The chain employs TRBV6-1 and TRBJ1-5; D possibly corresponds to TRBD1 (5 bases). V lost 5 bases to trimming and J lost 2 bases, with 25 bases between them. The length of the CDR3 is 19 residues. Germline assignment: CDR1 MNHNS and CDR2 SASEGT. CDR3 bases: TGTGCCAGCAGTCCGTACGTTTTAAGGTCGGGAGGGGGCAATCAGCCCCAGCATTTT. Protein sequence: CASSPYVLRSGGGNQPQHF.

A word on this clonotype: Mismatch with germline at one junction end may stem from a read error. The V call is TRBV12-3 or TRBV12-4, the J call TRBJ2-1; D tentatively reads TRBD1 or TRBD2 (5 bases each). The CDR3 spans 11 residues. CDR3 region: CTSRAVGEWFF. CDR3 nucleotide sequence: TGTACCAGCAGGGCCGTCGGGGAGTGGTTCTTC.